This is a list of T cell receptor beta chains from one sample in a study of blood T cell repertoires in COVID-19. Sequenced by immunoSEQ multiplex PCR; TCRdb stores in-frame clones only, minus some. The data contain 93,000 or so clones, around 88% of them singletons. Material: peripheral blood. These receptors originate from a human donor in a cohort sampled during active COVID-19. The CDR3 runs from the conserved cysteine through the conserved F or W. Fields, in order: J gene, clone size, V gene, D gene, CDR3 DNA, CDR3 protein. The D gene is left open where the match is weak. Clone size is stated in some rows and not others, as once, few, many or a class when expanded.

TRBJ1-2 | . | TRBV27 | . | TGTGCCAGCAGGACCTTGGGGGGGGGCTGGAACTATGGCTACACCTTC | CASRTLGGGWNYGYTF
TRBJ1-4 | once | TRBV18 | TRBD1 | TGTGCCAGCTCACGTCCAGGGGGCCTCGGTGAAAAACTGTTTTTT | CASSRPGGLGEKLFF
TRBJ1-2 | . | TRBV28 | . | TGTGCCCTGGCAGGCCCACGCTATGGCTACACCTTC | CALAGPRYGYTF
TRBJ2-1 | . | TRBV5-1 | . | TGCGCCAGCAGCGAGACAGCACCCTACAATGAGCAGTTCTTC | CASSETAPYNEQFF
TRBJ1-1 | . | TRBV19 | TRBD1 | TGTGCCAGTAGTGAGGGACAGGGACTGAACACTGAAGCTTTCTTT | CASSEGQGLNTEAFF
TRBJ2-1 | few | TRBV5-1 | . | TGCGCCAGCACCGACAGGACGGCCTACAATGAGCAGTTCTTC | CASTDRTAYNEQFF
TRBJ2-1 | . | TRBV4-1 | TRBD2 | TGCGCCAGCAGCCAAGACGGGGGGGCTTACAATGAGCAGTTCTTC | CASSQDGGAYNEQFF
TRBJ2-7 | . | TRBV11-2 | TRBD2 | TGTGCCAGTTCTAAAGCGGGAGGGCCGGGGGAGCAGTACTTC | CASSKAGGPGEQYF
TRBJ2-3 | . | TRBV27 | . | TGTGCCAGCAGTCCTCATTCTATGCCAGATACGCAGTATTTT | CASSPHSMPDTQYF
TRBJ1-5 | . | TRBV27 | . | TGTGCCAGCAGTTTTCGTCTGAATCAGCCCCAGCATTTT | CASSFRLNQPQHF
TRBJ1-6 | . | TRBV6-5 | TRBD1 | TGTGCCAGCAGTTGGGGACAGGGTGGGTCACCCCTCCACTTT | CASSWGQGGSPLHF
TRBJ1-1 | . | TRBV2 | . | TGTGCCAGCAAGGCCATTCAGGGAACTGAAGCTTTCTTT | CASKAIQGTEAFF
TRBJ2-5 | . | TRBV2 | . | TGTGCCAGCAGCCTCCGGGACACCTCGGGGGAGACCCAGTACTTC | CASSLRDTSGETQYF
TRBJ2-7 | . | TRBV7-8 | . | TGTGCCAGCAGCTTAGTCTACTCGTACGAGCAGTACTTC | CASSLVYSYEQYF
TRBJ1-1 | few | TRBV5-4 | TRBD1 | TGTGCCAGCGGGACAGCTCCTAACACTGAAGCTTTCTTT | CASGTAPNTEAFF
TRBJ1-2 | . | TRBV30 | . | TGTGCCTGGAGTGTAGCGGTCTTCTATGGCTACACCTTC | CAWSVAVFYGYTF
TRBJ1-1 | . | TRBV7-8 | TRBD1 | TGTGCCAGTTACACGGGACAGATTTACACTGAAGCTTTCTTT | CASYTGQIYTEAFF
TRBJ1-4 | . | TRBV6-5 | . | TGTGCCAGCTCCGACGCGGGGGTAACTAATGAAAAACTGTTTTTT | CASSDAGVTNEKLFF
TRBJ2-1 | . | TRBV7-9 | TRBD2 | TGTGCCAGCAGCTTAGGAACTAGCGGGAGACGAAGGCAGTTCTTC | CASSLGTSGRRRQFF
TRBJ1-1 | . | TRBV5-1 | . | TGCGCCAGCAGCTTGGGGGGGCTGAACACTGAAGCTTTCTTT | CASSLGGLNTEAFF
TRBJ1-1 | . | TRBV3-1/TRBV3-2 | . | TGTGCCAGCACCCAATCCGGGACAAGGGCTGAAGCTTTCTTT | CASTQSGTRAEAFF
TRBJ2-1 | . | TRBV19 | . | TGTGCCAGTAGTCCATCCCCGGGACTCTCCTACAATGAGCAGTTCTTC | CASSPSPGLSYNEQFF
TRBJ2-2 | . | TRBV19 | . | TGTGCCAGTAGTAAGGGGATACAGGATCTGACCGGGGAGCTGTTTTTT | CASSKGIQDLTGELFF
TRBJ2-3 | . | TRBV9 | . | TGTGCCAGCAGCGTAGATGGGCCCCCCAGCACAGATACGCAGTATTTT | CASSVDGPPSTDTQYF
TRBJ2-7 | . | TRBV10-1 | . | TGCGCCAGCAGTGAAACGGCCAGGGGTTACGAGCAGTACTTC | CASSETARGYEQYF
TRBJ1-1 | . | TRBV6-5 | . | TGTGCCAGCACCTTCGGACAGCACACTGAAGCTTTCTTT | CASTFGQHTEAFF
TRBJ2-5 | . | TRBV5-5 | . | TGTGCCAGCAGCCCCTTCGGGGGCAGAGGGGGGGCGACCCAGTACTTC | CASSPFGGRGGATQYF
TRBJ1-4 | . | TRBV30 | . | TGTGCCTGGAGTCGGCTTAGACAGTCAACTAATGAAAAACTGTTTTTT | CAWSRLRQSTNEKLFF
TRBJ1-3 | . | TRBV30 | . | TGTGCCTGGAGTGTATTTGGGCAGGGGACCCACTCTGGAAACACCATATATTTT | CAWSVFGQGTHSGNTIYF
TRBJ2-7 | . | TRBV7-2 | . | TGTGCCAGCAGCTTTACCTACGAGCAGTACTTC | CASSFTYEQYF
TRBJ1-1 | . | TRBV5-4 | . | TGTGCCAGCAGCCGTACAGGGACGAACACTGAAGCTTTCTTT | CASSRTGTNTEAFF
TRBJ1-5 | few | TRBV15 | . | TGTGCCACCAGCAGAGACAGGAGCAATCAGCCCCAGCATTTT | CATSRDRSNQPQHF
TRBJ1-2 | . | TRBV5-1 | . | TGCGCCAGCAGCTTGGCTTACAGAGACCTTTATGGCTACACCTTC | CASSLAYRDLYGYTF
TRBJ1-1 | . | TRBV19 | . | TGTGCCAGTATGGAAGCGGGGACGGAAGCTTTCTTT | CASMEAGTEAFF
TRBJ2-7 | few | TRBV19 | . | TGTGCCAGTAGTATTGGAGAAGGCTACGAGCAGTACTTC | CASSIGEGYEQYF
TRBJ1-2 | . | TRBV4-1 | TRBD1 | TGCGCCAGCAGCCAAGAACCGGGACAGGCTTCTGATGGCTACACCTTC | CASSQEPGQASDGYTF
TRBJ2-1 | . | TRBV30 | . | TGTGCCTGGAGTGTGGAGTTGCCCTACAATGAGCAGTTCTTC | CAWSVELPYNEQFF
TRBJ1-1 | . | TRBV18 | TRBD1 | TGTGCCAGCTCACCCGGTGGAGGGGGCGACACTGAAGCTTTCTTT | CASSPGGGGDTEAFF
TRBJ1-3 | . | TRBV6-2/TRBV6-3 | . | TGTGCCAGCAGTTACGGTACCAGCTCTGGAAACACCATATATTTT | CASSYGTSSGNTIYF
TRBJ1-5 | . | TRBV11-2 | . | TGTGCCAGCCCCAGGGGCCATGCTCAGCCCCAGCATTTT | CASPRGHAQPQHF
TRBJ2-2 | . | TRBV4-2 | TRBD2 | TGTGCCAGCAGCCAGGCTGCTGGTAGCGGGAGTTCCGGGGAGCTGTTTTTT | CASSQAAGSGSSGELFF
TRBJ2-7 | . | TRBV2 | . | TGTGCCAGCAGGGGCCGGGACTTCACCTACGAGCAGTACTTC | CASRGRDFTYEQYF
TRBJ1-3 | few | TRBV18 | . | TGTGCCAGCTCACCACCCATCTCTGGAAACACCATATATTTT | CASSPPISGNTIYF
TRBJ1-1 | . | TRBV6-6 | . | TGTGCCAGCAGTTCGGGACTCATGAACACTGAAGCTTTCTTT | CASSSGLMNTEAFF
TRBJ1-1 | . | TRBV7-2 | . | TGTGCCAGCAGCTTAGATTCAGGAAGGAACACTGAAGCTTTCTTT | CASSLDSGRNTEAFF
TRBJ2-7 | . | TRBV6-1 | TRBD1 | TGTGCCAGCAGTGAAGCGAGTCAGGGGGCCTACGAGCAGTACTTC | CASSEASQGAYEQYF
TRBJ2-7 | few | TRBV9 | TRBD1 | TGTGCCAGCAGCGTAGGCAGGGGGCAGTTCTACGAGCAGTACTTC | CASSVGRGQFYEQYF